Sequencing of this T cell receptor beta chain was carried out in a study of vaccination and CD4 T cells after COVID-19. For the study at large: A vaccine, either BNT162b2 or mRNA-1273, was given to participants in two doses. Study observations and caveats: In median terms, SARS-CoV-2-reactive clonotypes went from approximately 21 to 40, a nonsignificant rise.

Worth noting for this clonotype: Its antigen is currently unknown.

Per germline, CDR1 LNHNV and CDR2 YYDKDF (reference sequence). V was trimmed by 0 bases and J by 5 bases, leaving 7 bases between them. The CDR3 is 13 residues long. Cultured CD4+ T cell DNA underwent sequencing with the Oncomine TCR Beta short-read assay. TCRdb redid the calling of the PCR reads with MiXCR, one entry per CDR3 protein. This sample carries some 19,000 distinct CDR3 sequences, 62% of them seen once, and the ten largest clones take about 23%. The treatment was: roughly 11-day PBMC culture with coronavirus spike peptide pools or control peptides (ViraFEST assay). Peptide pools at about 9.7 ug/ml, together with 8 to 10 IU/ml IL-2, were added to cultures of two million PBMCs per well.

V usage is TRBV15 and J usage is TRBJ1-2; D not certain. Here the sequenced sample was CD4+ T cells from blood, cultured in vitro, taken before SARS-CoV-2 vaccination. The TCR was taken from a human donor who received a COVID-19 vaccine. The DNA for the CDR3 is TGTGCCACCAGCAGAGATGAGGAGTATGGCTACACCTTC. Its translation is CATSRDEEYGYTF.